The 23 T cell receptor beta chains below all came from one sample that was sequenced in a study of preoperative IRX-2 immunotherapy in early breast cancer. Profiling relied on immunoSEQ multiplex PCR, and the TCRdb table lists in-frame clones only, not all of them. Of about 98,000 clones listed, roughly 89% are singletons. Treatment: preoperative locoregional IRX-2 cytokine immunotherapy. The sample was tumor tissue, taken after IRX-2 immunotherapy. The receptors come from a human donor with breast cancer.

The chain has TRBV11-3 and TRBJ2-2; 7 nucleotides match TRBD1. The V and J ends lost 4 bases and 6 bases, in that order; junction bases with no gene match: 5. This CDR3 is 14 amino acids long. Germline V gene lookup returns CDR1 SGHNT and CDR2 YENEEA. CDR3 region: CASSSGQRAGELFF. The DNA of the CDR3 is TGTGCCAGCAGCTCGGGACAGCGAGCCGGGGAGCTGTTTTTT.

This clone is categorized as medium-sized. V is TRBV14 and J is TRBJ2-7; weak D call: TRBD1 (6 bases). The CDR3 sequence is 14 residues long. V was pared by 3 bases and J by 0 bases, with 9 bases between. CDR1 is SGHDN and CDR2 is FVKESK in the germline V gene. The chain's CDR3 is CASSQMTGSYEQYF. For the CDR3, the DNA is TGTGCCAGCAGCCAGATGACAGGCTCCTACGAGCAGTACTTC.

The chain links TRBV30 to TRBJ1-3, with D unclear. The CDR3 spans 12 residues. Trimming left V 5 bases short and J 4 bases short, with 9 bases between. Per the germline V gene, CDR1 is GTSNPN and CDR2 is SVGIG (reference sequence). CDR3: CAWGLQGNTIYF. CDR3 in DNA: TGTGCCTGGGGACTACAGGGAAACACCATATATTTT.

The chain combines TRBV18 with TRBJ1-1; possibly TRBD1 for D (5 bases). CDR1 KGHSH and CDR2 LQKENI come from the germline V gene. The V and J ends lost 2 bases and 8 bases respectively, with 21 bases between them. This CDR3 comprises 16 residues. The CDR3 nucleotides read TGTGCCAGCTCACCAGAGTCGCAGGGCCCCTGGGGGGAAGCTTTCTTT. Translating it yields CASSPESQGPWGEAFF.

The J gene is TRBJ2-1, the V gene TRBV5-1; the match to TRBD2 covers 13 bases. In germline, CDR1 is SGHRS, CDR2 YFSETQ. The CDR3 runs 15 residues. Trimming removed 2 bases from V and 8 bases from J; junction bases left unmatched: 4. CDR3 region: CASSFGLAGVHEQFF. The DNA of the CDR3 is TGCGCCAGCAGCTTTGGACTAGCGGGGGTTCATGAGCAGTTCTTC. Supplemented by reference TRBV5-1 and TRBJ2-1, the full variable domain reads KAGVTQTPRYLIKTRGQQVTLSCSPISGHRSVSWYQQTPGQGLQFLFEYFSETQRNKGNFPGRFSGRQFSNSRSEMNVSTLELGDSALYLCASSFGLAGVHEQFFGPGTRLTVL.

A few counts support this clone. The gene calls are TRBV6-8 and TRBJ2-7; D unclear. V was pared by 2 bases and J by 7 bases, with 9 bases between. The CDR3 is made up of 12 amino acids. The germline gives CDR1 MNHGY, CDR2 SAAAGT. The CDR3 DNA reads as TGTGCCAGCAGTTACGGCTTAGGGGAGCAGTACTTC. Amino acid sequence: CASSYGLGEQYF.

The V call is TRBV19, the J call TRBJ1-1; tentatively, D is TRBD1 (5 bases). V was pared by 7 bases and J by 4 bases, with 13 bases between. CDR3 length equals 13 residues. The germline CDR1 and CDR2 sequences are LNHDA and SQIVND (reference sequence). CDR3 DNA: TGTGCCAGTACCGCCTCCGGGGGCACTGAAGCTTTCTTT. Protein: CASTASGGTEAFF.

CDR3 bases: TGTGCCTGGAGCCTAGGGACAGTAATAAATCAGCCCCAGCATTTT. This sequence encodes CAWSLGTVINQPQHF. The rearrangement joins TRBV30 to TRBJ1-5, with TRBD1 identical over 7 bases. CDR1 and CDR2 from the germline V gene are GTSNPN and SVGIG (reference sequence). After removal of 3 bases from V and 4 bases from J, the junction contained 9 bases not matched to a gene. The CDR3 runs 15 residues.

CDR3 sequence reads: CASSRSDGGTEAFF. The DNA for the CDR3 is TGTGCCAGCAGCCGGTCCGACGGGGGCACTGAAGCTTTCTTT. The chain couples TRBV14 to TRBJ1-1; a possible D gene is TRBD1 (5 bases). CDR3 length: 14 amino acids. Germline V gene lookup returns CDR1 SGHDN and CDR2 FVKESK. V was cut by 4 bases and J by 4 bases, with 13 bases left in between. The complete variable domain, with remaining parts taken from reference TRBV14 and TRBJ1-1, reads EAGVTQFPSHSVIEKGQTVTLRCDPISGHDNLYWYRRVMGKEIKFLLHFVKESKQDESGMPNNRFLAERTGGTYSTLKVQPAELEDSGVYFCASSRSDGGTEAFFGQGTRLTVV.

The chain couples TRBV30 to TRBJ2-1; D gene uncertain. Germline CDR1 is GTSNPN and CDR2 is SVGIG (reference sequence). Trimming took off 1 base at V and 0 bases at J, with 4 bases between the two ends. The CDR3 runs 13 residues. CDR3 residues: CAWSGSSYNEQFF. CDR3 DNA: TGTGCCTGGAGTGGAAGCTCCTACAATGAGCAGTTCTTC.

The chain recombines TRBV6-8 with TRBJ1-4; D is undetermined. V lost 10 bases to trimming and J lost 7 bases, with 19 bases between them. Per the germline V gene, CDR1 is MNHGY and CDR2 is SAAAGT. The CDR3 runs to 14 residues. CDR3 loop: CATRPVRSSEKLFF. DNA for the CDR3: TGTGCCACCCGCCCAGTCAGGTCCAGTGAAAAACTGTTTTTT.

The J gene is TRBJ1-1, the V gene TRBV6-8; D gene unclear. Per germline, CDR1 MNHGY and CDR2 SAAAGT. Trimming took off 6 bases at V and 0 bases at J, with 11 bases between the two ends. The CDR3 covers 14 residues. The CDR3 coding sequence is TGTGCCAGCAGCCTGGGCACCATGAACACTGAAGCTTTCTTT. Translated: CASSLGTMNTEAFF.

CDR3 protein: CASSPVSGQVEAFF. CDR3 sequence (DNA): TGTGCCAGCTCACCGGTGTCGGGACAGGTTGAAGCTTTCTTT. The rearrangement links TRBV18 to TRBJ1-1, with 8 bases matching TRBD1. This CDR3 is 14 amino acids long. In germline, CDR1 is KGHSH, CDR2 LQKENI. The junction had 7 bases not matched to a gene; V was cut back by 3 bases and J by 7 bases.

V usage is TRBV19 and J usage is TRBJ1-2; 10 nucleotides match TRBD1. The CDR3 is 14 residues long. Per germline, CDR1 LNHDA and CDR2 SQIVND (reference sequence). V was pared by 5 bases and J by 5 bases, with 5 bases of the junction left unmatched. CDR3 sequence: CASSPGTGVYGYTF. The CDR3 nucleotides are TGTGCCAGTAGTCCCGGGACAGGGGTATATGGCTACACCTTC.

V is TRBV30 and J is TRBJ2-2; TRBD2 is a possible D gene (6 bases). Trimming pared 2 bases from V and 7 bases from J, leaving 20 bases between. This CDR3 has 16 residues. Germline-derived CDR1 and CDR2 are GTSNPN and SVGIG (reference sequence). This CDR3 is CAWSFRRGLSGGELFF. CDR3 DNA: TGTGCCTGGAGTTTTAGACGGGGGTTGAGCGGCGGGGAGCTGTTTTTT. The full variable domain, in which reference TRBV30 and TRBJ2-2 provide the parts outside the CDR3, is SQTIHQWPATLVQPVGSPLSLECTVEGTSNPNLYWYRQAAGRGLQLLFYSVGIGQISSEVPQNLSASRPQDRQFILSSKKLLLSDSGFYLCAWSFRRGLSGGELFFGEGSRLTVL.

To note about this clone: At one of its ends the junction is not consistent with the germline gene, which may arise from a read error. Here the CDR3 reads CASSLAMGTTNEKLFF. Written as DNA, the CDR3 is TGCGCCAGCAGCTTGGCCATGGGGACAACGAATGAAAAACTGTTTTTT. The chain is built from TRBV5-1 and TRBJ1-4; tentatively, D is TRBD1 (6 bases). CDR1 SGHRS and CDR2 YFSETQ come from the germline V gene. This CDR3 is built from 16 residues.

V gene TRBV7-1 combines with J gene TRBJ1-1; D gene unclear. TRBV7-1 is flagged as an ORF with uncertain function. The germline V and J ends were trimmed by 8 bases and 0 bases, with 13 bases remaining between them. CDR3 size: 14 residues. Here the CDR3 reads CASSRTVMNTEAFF. As DNA, the CDR3 is TGTGCCAGCTCAAGGACGGTCATGAACACTGAAGCTTTCTTT.

The J gene is TRBJ1-5, the V gene TRBV18; TRBD1 agrees at 9 bases. The length of the CDR3 is 14 residues. Per the germline V gene, CDR1 is KGHSH and CDR2 is LQKENI. J lost 5 bases, V lost 6 bases, and 5 bases had no gene match. CDR3 sequence reads: CASSSTGGDQPQHF. The CDR3 DNA reads TGTGCCAGCTCTTCCACAGGGGGCGATCAGCCCCAGCATTTT.

This clone has a single count. This chain uses TRBV15 with TRBJ1-5; the D gene is possibly TRBD1 (5 bases). V was trimmed by 3 bases and J by 5 bases, leaving 14 bases between them. From germline, CDR1 is LNHNV and CDR2 YYDKDF (reference sequence). The CDR3 is made up of 15 amino acids. The CDR3 nucleotides read TGTGCCACCAGCAGCGTCAGGGTCGGCGATCAGCCCCAGCATTTT. Protein: CATSSVRVGDQPQHF. Full variable domain (missing parts from reference TRBV15 and TRBJ1-5): DAMVIQNPRYQVTQFGKPVTLSCSQTLNHNVMYWYQQKSSQAPKLLFHYYDKDFNNEADTPDNFQSRRPNTSFCFLDIRSPGLGDTAMYLCATSSVRVGDQPQHFGDGTRLSIL.

The rearrangement uses TRBV7-6 and TRBJ1-1; D unresolved. The CDR3 is 15 residues long. CDR1 SGHVS and CDR2 FNYEAQ come from the germline V gene. V lost 1 base, J lost 1 base, and 10 bases lay in between. In DNA form, the CDR3 reads TGTGCCAGCAGCTTAGGGCCGGAACCGAACACTGAAGCTTTCTTT. Its translation is CASSLGPEPNTEAFF. Drawing the rest from reference TRBV7-6 and TRBJ1-1, the complete variable domain is GAGVSQSPRYKVTKRGQDVALRCDPISGHVSLYWYRQALGQGPEFLTYFNYEAQQDKSGLPNDRFSAERPEGSISTLTIQRTEQRDSAMYRCASSLGPEPNTEAFFGQGTRLTVV.

The chain uses TRBV10-2 and TRBJ2-1, with 7 bases identical to TRBD1. Germline lookup yields CDR1 WSHSY and CDR2 SAAADI. The CDR3 totals 15 residues. J lost 6 bases, V lost 4 bases, and 9 bases had no gene match. CDR3 region: CASSVDRVWGNEQFF. The CDR3 DNA follows: TGCGCCAGCAGTGTTGACAGGGTGTGGGGCAATGAGCAGTTCTTC.

The gene calls are TRBV19 and TRBJ2-2, with TRBD1 identical over 7 bases. The CDR3 is 14 residues long. Per germline, CDR1 LNHDA and CDR2 SQIVND (reference sequence). J was trimmed by 6 bases and V by 6 bases; bases with no gene match: 7. The CDR3 DNA reads TGTGCCAGTAGATCGACAGGGACCGCCGGGGAGCTGTTTTTT. It translates to CASRSTGTAGELFF.

J is TRBJ2-1 and V is TRBV19; D is undetermined. Germline CDR1 is LNHDA and CDR2 is SQIVND (reference sequence). Trimming pared 6 bases from V and 4 bases from J, leaving 16 bases between. The CDR3 totals 15 residues. CDR3 region: CASSSDGPTYNEQFF. CDR3 sequence (DNA): TGTGCCAGTAGCTCCGACGGACCTACATACAATGAGCAGTTCTTC.